This TCR beta chain was identified in a study of blood T cell repertoires in COVID-19 (dated by TCRdb to the early 2020s). General notes on the study: The collaborator samples originated in the United States, Italy and Spain and spanned the acute and convalescent phases of COVID-19. The prospective study material was composed of cDNA or gDNA derived from T cells, B-cell-depleted T cells, or PBMCs. Subjects who had been exposed to COVID-19, were actively infected with it, or had recovered from it provided the deeply sampled blood TCRbeta repertoires that made up the dataset. The repertoires were released in a freely available public database meant as a resource for research on the immune response to SARS-CoV-2. Samples were obtained from the ongoing ImmuneRACE study (first 160 participants) and from 1,254 subjects provided by 6 global collaborators. Nearly every sample came with metadata listing a de-identified subject ID, COVID-19 status, age in years and sex. HLA class I and class II types, where available, came from metadata supplied by the sample provider rather than from assay-based typing.

As regards this clone: The clone's antigen remains unknown. No base quality information exists; no much larger clone differs at one position.

General findings and caveats noted by the study authors: Clinical and demographic metadata were provided uncurated, with the amount varying by source and participant.

TCRbeta CDR3 regions were amplified from genomic DNA by means of the immunoSEQ Assay, a bias-controlled multiplex PCR. In the original analysis: Nucleated cell counts per sample were estimated from amplification of reference gene primers within the assay. To quantify the absolute abundance of each unique TCRbeta CDR3 rearrangement, sequence reads were collapsed and filtered. For each sample, productive Simpson clonality was calculated by taking the square root of Simpson's diversity index across productive rearrangements. The table comes from immuneACCESS by way of TCRdb, which keeps in-frame sequences with V and J called. Part of the clones is missing from these tables; in studies checked, under half for an unresolved V gene and the rest for unknown reasons. V and J calls and clone size are as listed in that table; D and trimming were resolved from the DNA. The sample data list tens of thousands of clones, and 82% of these were observed just once. Together, the top ten hold around an eighth of the sample.

The germline V gene sets CDR1 to MDHEN and CDR2 to SYDVKM. Taken from cysteine to phenylalanine, the CDR3 has 12 residues. Only CDR3 DNA is held: 36 bases, read in frame from base 1. V is clipped by 2 bases and J by 5 bases, and the sequence between their germline boundaries is 6 bases long. Each collaborating institution followed its own protocols to collect whole blood in K2EDTA tubes. For TCRbeta analysis, collaborator samples were shipped as frozen whole blood, as isolated PBMCs, or as DNA extracted from either sample type. The chain is encoded by TRBV28 joined to TRBJ1-1; no D gene can be assigned with confidence. The sample comprised peripheral blood. The source of this sequence is a human donor with acute or convalescent COVID-19. The donor label of this sample is uncertain. The nucleotide sequence is given as TGTGCCAGCAGTTTAATGAGGACTGAAGCTTTCTTT. Translated, this gives CASSLMRTEAFF.